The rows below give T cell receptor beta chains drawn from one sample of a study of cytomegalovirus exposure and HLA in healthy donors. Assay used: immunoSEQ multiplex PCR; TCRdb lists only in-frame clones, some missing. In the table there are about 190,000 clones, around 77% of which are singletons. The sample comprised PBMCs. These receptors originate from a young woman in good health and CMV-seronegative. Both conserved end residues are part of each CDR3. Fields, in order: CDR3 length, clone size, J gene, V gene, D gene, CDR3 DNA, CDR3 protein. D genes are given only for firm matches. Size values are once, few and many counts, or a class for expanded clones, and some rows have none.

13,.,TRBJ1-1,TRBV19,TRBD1,TGTGCCAGTAGTGCGACAGGGGGGACTGAAGCTTTCTTT,CASSATGGTEAFF
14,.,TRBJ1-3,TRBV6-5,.,TGTGCCAGCAGCTTACTCTCCCCTGGAAACACCATATATTTT,CASSLLSPGNTIYF
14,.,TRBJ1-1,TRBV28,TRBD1,TGTGCCAGCAGTTTATCCGGACAGGGTAGTACGACTTTCTTT,CASSLSGQGSTTFF
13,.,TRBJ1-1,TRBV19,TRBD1,TGTGCCAGTAGTATGGACGGACAGGTTGAAGCTTTCTTT,CASSMDGQVEAFF
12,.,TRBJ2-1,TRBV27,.,TGTGCCAGCAGTTCAGGGTACAATGAGCAGTTCTTC,CASSSGYNEQFF
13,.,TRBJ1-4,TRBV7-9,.,TGTGCCAGCAGCTTAGTCCGTGTTGAAAAACTGTTTTTT,CASSLVRVEKLFF
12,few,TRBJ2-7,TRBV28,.,TGTGCCAGCAGTTCATTCCCGAGGGAGCAGTACTTC,CASSSFPREQYF
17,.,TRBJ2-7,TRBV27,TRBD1,TGTGCCAGCAGCTTCCATTCGACAGGGAAACTATCCTACGAGCAGTACTTC,CASSFHSTGKLSYEQYF
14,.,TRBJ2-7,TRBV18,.,TGTGCCAGCTCACCCCAGGGTTCTGGGTACGAGCAGTACTTC,CASSPQGSGYEQYF
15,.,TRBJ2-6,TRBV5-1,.,TGCGCCAGCAGCTTGGCCAGGGTCGGTGCCAACGTCCTGACTTTC,CASSLARVGANVLTF
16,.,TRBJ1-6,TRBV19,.,TGTGCCAGCACCAGCAGGGGCGGATCCTATAATTCACCCCTCCACTTT,CASTSRGGSYNSPLHF
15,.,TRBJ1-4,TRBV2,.,TGTGCCAGCAGTGAACCAGGACAGAGCAAGGGAAAACTGTTTTTT,CASSEPGQSKGKLFF
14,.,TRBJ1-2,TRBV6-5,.,TGTGCCAGCCACCGTGGTAACGGCGGCTATGGCTACACCTTC,CASHRGNGGYGYTF
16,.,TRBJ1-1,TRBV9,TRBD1,TGTGCCAGCAGCGTTGCCGACAGGGGAAGCGGCACTGAAGCTTTCTTT,CASSVADRGSGTEAFF
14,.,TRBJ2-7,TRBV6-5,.,TGTGCCAGCAGTTCCGGGACAAACTCCTACGAGCAGTACTTC,CASSSGTNSYEQYF